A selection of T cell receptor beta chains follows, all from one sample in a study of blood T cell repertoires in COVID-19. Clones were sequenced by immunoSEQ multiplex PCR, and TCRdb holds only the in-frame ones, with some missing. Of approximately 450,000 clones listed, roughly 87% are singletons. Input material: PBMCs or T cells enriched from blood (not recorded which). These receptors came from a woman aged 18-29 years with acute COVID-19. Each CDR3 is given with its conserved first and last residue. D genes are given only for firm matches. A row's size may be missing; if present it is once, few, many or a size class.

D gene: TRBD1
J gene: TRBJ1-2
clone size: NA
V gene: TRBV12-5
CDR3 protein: CASGSGQAYGYTF
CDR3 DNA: TGTGCTAGTGGTTCCGGACAGGCTTATGGCTACACCTTC

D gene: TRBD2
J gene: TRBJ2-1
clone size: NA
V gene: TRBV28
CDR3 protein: CASSLLAGDEQFF
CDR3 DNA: TGTGCCAGCAGTTTATTGGCGGGGGATGAGCAGTTCTTC

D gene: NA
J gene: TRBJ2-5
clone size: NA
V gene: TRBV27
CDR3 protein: CASNPWGAETQYF
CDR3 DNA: TGTGCCAGCAATCCATGGGGCGCGGAGACCCAGTACTTC

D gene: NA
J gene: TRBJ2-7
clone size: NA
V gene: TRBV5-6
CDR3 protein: CASSSYIHEQYF
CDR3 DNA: TGTGCCAGCAGCTCCTATATCCACGAGCAGTACTTC

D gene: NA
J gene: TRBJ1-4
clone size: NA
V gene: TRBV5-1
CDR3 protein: CASSLAGGVNEKLFF
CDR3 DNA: TGCGCCAGCAGCTTGGCCGGAGGTGTCAATGAAAAACTGTTTTTT

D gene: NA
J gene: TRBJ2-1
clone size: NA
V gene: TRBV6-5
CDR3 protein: CASSSLAAVNEQFF
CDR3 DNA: TGTGCCAGCTCTTCCCTCGCGGCGGTGAATGAGCAGTTCTTC

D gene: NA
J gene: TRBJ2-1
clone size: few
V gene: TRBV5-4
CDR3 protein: CASSLDVSSEQFF
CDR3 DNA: TGTGCCAGCAGCTTGGATGTCTCGAGTGAGCAGTTCTTC

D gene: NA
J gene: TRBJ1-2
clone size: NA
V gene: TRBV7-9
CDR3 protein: CASSLEGGQHTF
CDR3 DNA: TGTGCCAGCAGCTTAGAAGGCGGGCAGCACACCTTC

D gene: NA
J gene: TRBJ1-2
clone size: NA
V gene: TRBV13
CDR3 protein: CASSRPGNYGYTF
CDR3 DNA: TGTGCCAGCAGCCGTCCAGGGAACTATGGCTACACCTTC

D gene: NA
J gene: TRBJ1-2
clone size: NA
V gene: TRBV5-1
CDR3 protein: CASAEPRGGYTF
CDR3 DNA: TGCGCCAGCGCTGAACCGCGGGGTGGCTACACCTTC

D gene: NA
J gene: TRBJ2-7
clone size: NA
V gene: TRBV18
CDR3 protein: CASSGAVSPYEQYF
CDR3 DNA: TGTGCCAGCTCAGGAGCAGTCAGCCCCTACGAGCAGTACTTC

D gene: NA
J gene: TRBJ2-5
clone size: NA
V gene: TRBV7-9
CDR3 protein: CASSLLAEETQYF
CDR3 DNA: TGTGCCAGCAGCCTCTTAGCGGAAGAGACCCAGTACTTC

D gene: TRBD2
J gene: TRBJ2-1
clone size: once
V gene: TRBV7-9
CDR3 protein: CASSPPGLGDNEQFF
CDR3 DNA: TGTGCCAGCAGTCCACCGGGACTAGGGGACAATGAGCAGTTCTTC

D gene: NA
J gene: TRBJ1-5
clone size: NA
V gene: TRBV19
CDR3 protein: CASSIPLGGLSNQPQHF
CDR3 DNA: TGTGCCAGTAGTATCCCGCTGGGGGGGCTAAGCAATCAGCCCCAGCATTTT

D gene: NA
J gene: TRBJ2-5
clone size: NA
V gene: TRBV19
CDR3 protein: CASSIAWRIQETQYF
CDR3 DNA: TGTGCCAGTAGTATAGCGTGGCGGATTCAAGAGACCCAGTACTTC

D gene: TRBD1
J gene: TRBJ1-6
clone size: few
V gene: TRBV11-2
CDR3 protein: CASRKTGNRSPLHF
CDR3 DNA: TGTGCCAGCAGGAAGACAGGGAATAGGTCACCCCTCCACTTT

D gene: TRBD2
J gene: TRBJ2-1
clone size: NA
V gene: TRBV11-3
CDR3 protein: CASSLELAGFSYNEQFF
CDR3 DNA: TGTGCCAGCAGCTTGGAACTAGCGGGATTTTCCTACAATGAGCAGTTCTTC

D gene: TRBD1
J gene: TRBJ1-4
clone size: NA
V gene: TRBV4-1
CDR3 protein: CASSPTRGRGEKLFF
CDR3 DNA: TGCGCCAGCAGCCCAACCAGGGGGCGGGGGGAAAAACTGTTTTTT

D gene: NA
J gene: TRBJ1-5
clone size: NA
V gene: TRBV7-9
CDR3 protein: CASSLGPSNQPQHF
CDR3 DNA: TGTGCCAGCAGCTTGGGGCCGAGCAATCAGCCCCAGCATTTT

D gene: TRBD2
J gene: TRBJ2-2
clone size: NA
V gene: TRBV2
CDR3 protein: CASSEVTGLTTGELFF
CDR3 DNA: TGTGCCAGCAGTGAAGTCACGGGACTAACCACCGGGGAGCTGTTTTTT

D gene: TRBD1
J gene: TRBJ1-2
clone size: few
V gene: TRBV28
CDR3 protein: CASSGGGQGDYGYTF
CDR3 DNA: TGTGCCAGCAGTGGGGGAGGACAGGGAGACTATGGCTACACCTTC

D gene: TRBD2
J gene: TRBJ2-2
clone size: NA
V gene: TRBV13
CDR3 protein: CASSAGLAGPTGELFF
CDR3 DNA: TGTGCCAGCAGCGCGGGACTAGCGGGACCCACCGGGGAGCTGTTTTTT

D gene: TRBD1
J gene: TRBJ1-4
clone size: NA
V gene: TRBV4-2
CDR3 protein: CASSQVPGRGHEKLFF
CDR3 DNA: TGTGCCAGCAGCCAAGTCCCAGGCAGGGGGCATGAAAAACTGTTTTTT

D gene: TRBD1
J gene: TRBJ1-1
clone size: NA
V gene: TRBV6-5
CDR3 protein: CASRDRTNTEAFF
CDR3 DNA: TGTGCCAGCAGGGACAGGACCAACACTGAAGCTTTCTTT

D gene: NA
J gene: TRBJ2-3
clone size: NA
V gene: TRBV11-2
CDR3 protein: CASSSATGKLPTDTQYF
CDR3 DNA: TGTGCCAGCAGCTCCGCTACGGGGAAACTCCCCACAGATACGCAGTATTTT

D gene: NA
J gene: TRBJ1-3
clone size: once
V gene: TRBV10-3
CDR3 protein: CAAQGAGNTIYF
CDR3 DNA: TGTGCCGCACAGGGAGCTGGAAACACCATATATTTT

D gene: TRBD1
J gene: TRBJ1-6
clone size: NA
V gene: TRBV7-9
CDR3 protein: CASSNTGEPPLHF
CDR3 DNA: TGTGCCAGCAGCAACACAGGGGAACCACCCCTCCACTTT

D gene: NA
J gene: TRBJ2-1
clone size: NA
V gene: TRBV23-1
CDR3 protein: CASSLNVGGCPYNEQFF
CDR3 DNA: TGCGCCAGCAGTCTAAATGTAGGGGGATGCCCCTACAATGAGCAGTTCTTC

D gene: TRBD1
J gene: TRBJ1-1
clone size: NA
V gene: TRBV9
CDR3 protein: CASSGDRFTEAFF
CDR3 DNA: TGTGCCAGCAGCGGGGACAGGTTTACTGAAGCTTTCTTT

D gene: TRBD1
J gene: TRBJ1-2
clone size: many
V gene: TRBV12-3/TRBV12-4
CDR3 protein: CASTYQTGAGYTF
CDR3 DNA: TGTGCCAGCACCTACCAGACAGGGGCTGGCTACACCTTC

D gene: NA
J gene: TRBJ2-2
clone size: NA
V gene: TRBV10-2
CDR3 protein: CASSSGANTGELFF
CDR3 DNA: TGCGCCAGCAGCTCGGGGGCGAACACCGGGGAGCTGTTTTTT

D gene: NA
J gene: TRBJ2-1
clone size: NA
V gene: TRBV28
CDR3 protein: CASSLFRGEQFF
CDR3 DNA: TGTGCCAGCAGTCTATTTAGGGGGGAGCAGTTCTTC

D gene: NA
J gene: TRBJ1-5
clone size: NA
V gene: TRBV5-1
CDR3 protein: CASSFDGVQPQHF
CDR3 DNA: TGCGCCAGCAGCTTCGACGGGGTTCAGCCCCAGCATTTT

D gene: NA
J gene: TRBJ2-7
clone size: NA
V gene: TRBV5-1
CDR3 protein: CASRSTSYSYEQYF
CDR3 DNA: TGCGCCAGCAGATCTACTTCTTACTCCTACGAGCAGTACTTC

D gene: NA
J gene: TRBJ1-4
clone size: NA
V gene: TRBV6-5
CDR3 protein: CASSIQGRAEKLFF
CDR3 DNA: TGTGCCAGCAGTATCCAGGGGAGGGCTGAAAAACTGTTTTTT

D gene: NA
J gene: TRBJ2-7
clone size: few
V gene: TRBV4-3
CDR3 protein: CASSDSTYEQYF
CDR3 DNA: TGCGCCAGCAGTGACAGCACCTACGAGCAGTACTTC

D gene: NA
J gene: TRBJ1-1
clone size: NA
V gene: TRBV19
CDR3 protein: CASKKGRGEAFF
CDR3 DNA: TGTGCCAGTAAGAAAGGGCGGGGAGAAGCTTTCTTT

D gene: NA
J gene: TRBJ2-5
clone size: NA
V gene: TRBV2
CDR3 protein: CASEVETQYF
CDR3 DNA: TGTGCCAGCGAGGTGGAGACCCAGTACTTC

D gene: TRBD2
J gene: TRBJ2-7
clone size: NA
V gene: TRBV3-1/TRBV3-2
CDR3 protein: CASSLTSGSYEQYF
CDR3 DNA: TGTGCCAGCAGCCTTACTAGCGGGAGCTACGAGCAGTACTTC

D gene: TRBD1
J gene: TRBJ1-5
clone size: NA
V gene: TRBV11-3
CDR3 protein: CASSPPRTGLHYSNQPQHF
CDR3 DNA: TGTGCCAGCAGCCCTCCTAGGACAGGGCTTCATTATAGCAATCAGCCCCAGCATTTT

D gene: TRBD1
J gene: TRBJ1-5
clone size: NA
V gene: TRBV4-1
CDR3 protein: CASSQSTGYNQPQHF
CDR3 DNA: TGCGCCAGCAGCCAATCGACAGGGTACAATCAGCCCCAGCATTTT

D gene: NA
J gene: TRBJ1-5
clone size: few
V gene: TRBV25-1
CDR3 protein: CASSERQGSNQPQHF
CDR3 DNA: TGTGCCAGCAGTGAACGGCAGGGTAGCAATCAGCCCCAGCATTTT

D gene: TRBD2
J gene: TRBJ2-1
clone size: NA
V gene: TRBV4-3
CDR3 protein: CASSQEGLAGVGEQFF
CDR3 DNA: TGCGCCAGCAGCCAAGAAGGGCTAGCGGGAGTCGGTGAGCAGTTCTTC

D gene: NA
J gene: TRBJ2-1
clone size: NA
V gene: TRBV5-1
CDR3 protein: CASSSSDTYNEQFF
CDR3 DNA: TGCGCCAGCTCCTCCTCGGACACCTACAATGAGCAGTTCTTC

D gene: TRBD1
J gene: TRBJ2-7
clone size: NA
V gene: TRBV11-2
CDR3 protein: CASSGYRDRSSYEQYF
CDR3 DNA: TGTGCCAGCAGCGGATACCGGGACAGGAGCTCCTACGAGCAGTACTTC

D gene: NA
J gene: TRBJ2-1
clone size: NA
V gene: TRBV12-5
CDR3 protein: CASGLVLRGGPRHEQFF
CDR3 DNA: TGTGCTAGTGGTTTGGTACTTAGGGGGGGGCCGCGCCATGAGCAGTTCTTC

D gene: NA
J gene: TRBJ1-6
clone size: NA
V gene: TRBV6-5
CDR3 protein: CAAGWNSPLHF
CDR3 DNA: TGCGCGGCAGGGTGGAATTCACCCCTCCACTTT

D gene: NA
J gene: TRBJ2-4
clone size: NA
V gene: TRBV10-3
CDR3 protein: CAISTRQNQKNIQYF
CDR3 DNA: TGTGCCATCAGCACCAGACAGAACCAAAAAAACATTCAGTACTTC

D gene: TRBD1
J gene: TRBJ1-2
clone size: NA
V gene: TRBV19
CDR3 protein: CASSSRDRANYGYTF
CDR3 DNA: TGTGCCAGTAGTAGCCGGGACAGAGCTAACTATGGCTACACCTTC

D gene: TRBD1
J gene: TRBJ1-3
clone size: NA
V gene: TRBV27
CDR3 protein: CASSLSPPGQGPYSGNTIYF
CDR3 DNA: TGTGCCAGCAGTTTATCCCCCCCGGGACAGGGACCCTATTCTGGAAACACCATATATTTT

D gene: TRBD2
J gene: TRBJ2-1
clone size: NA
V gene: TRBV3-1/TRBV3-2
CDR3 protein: CASSQGRTSNEQFF
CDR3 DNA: TGTGCCAGCAGCCAAGGGAGGACTAGCAATGAGCAGTTCTTC

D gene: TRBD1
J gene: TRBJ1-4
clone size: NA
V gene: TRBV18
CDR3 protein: CASSRGQNEKLFF
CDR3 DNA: TGTGCCAGCTCACGGGGACAGAATGAAAAACTGTTTTTT

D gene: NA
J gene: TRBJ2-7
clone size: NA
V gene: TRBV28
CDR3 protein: CASSDRDIAYEQYF
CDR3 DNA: TGTGCCAGCAGTGACCGGGACATAGCCTACGAGCAGTACTTC

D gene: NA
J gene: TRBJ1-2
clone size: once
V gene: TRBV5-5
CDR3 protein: CASSAFSYGYTF
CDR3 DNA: TGTGCCAGCAGCGCGTTTAGCTATGGCTACACCTTC

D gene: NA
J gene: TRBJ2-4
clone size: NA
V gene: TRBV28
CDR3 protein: CASSPPGDGKNIQYF
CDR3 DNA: TGTGCCAGCAGTCCCCCAGGGGATGGCAAAAACATTCAGTACTTC